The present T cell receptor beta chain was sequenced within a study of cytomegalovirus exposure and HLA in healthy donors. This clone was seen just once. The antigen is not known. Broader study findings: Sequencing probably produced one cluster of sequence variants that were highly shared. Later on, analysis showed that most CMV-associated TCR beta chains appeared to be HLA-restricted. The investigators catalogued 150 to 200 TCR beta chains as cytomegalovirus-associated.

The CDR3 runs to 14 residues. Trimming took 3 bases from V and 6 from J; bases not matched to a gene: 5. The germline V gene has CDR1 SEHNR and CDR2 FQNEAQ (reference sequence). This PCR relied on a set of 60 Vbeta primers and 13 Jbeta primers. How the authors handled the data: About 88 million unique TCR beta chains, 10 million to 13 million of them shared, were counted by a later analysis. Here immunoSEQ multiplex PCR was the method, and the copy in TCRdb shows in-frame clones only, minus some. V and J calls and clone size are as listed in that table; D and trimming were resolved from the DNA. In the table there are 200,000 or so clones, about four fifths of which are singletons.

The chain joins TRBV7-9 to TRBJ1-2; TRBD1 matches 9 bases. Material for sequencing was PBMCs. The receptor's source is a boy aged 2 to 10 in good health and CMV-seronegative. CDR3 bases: TGTGCCAGCAGCTTCTCGGACAGGGGAAATGGCTACACCTTC. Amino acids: CASSFSDRGNGYTF.